The rows below give T cell receptor beta chains drawn from one sample of a study of cytomegalovirus exposure and HLA in healthy donors. The repertoire was sequenced with immunoSEQ multiplex PCR; TCRdb's copy has only in-frame clones and lacks some. Of approximately 160,000 clones listed, 64% are singletons. Material: PBMCs. These receptors originate from a woman aged 25-40 years in good health and CMV-seropositive. Both conserved end residues are part of each CDR3. The order of the fields is D gene, clone size, J gene, V gene, CDR3 DNA, CDR3 protein. D genes are given only for firm matches. The size of a clone is reported for some rows only, either as once, few or many, or as a class for expanded clones.

>TRBD1|.|TRBJ2-7|TRBV5-1
TGCGCCAGCAGCTCCCGGACAGGGGGGAGCTACGAGCAGTACTTC
CASSSRTGGSYEQYF
>.|.|TRBJ1-3|TRBV30
TGTGCCTGGAGTGTACCAACAAGTCGGGTATGGAACACCATATATTTT
CAWSVPTSRVWNTIYF
>TRBD1|.|TRBJ1-6|TRBV28
TGTGCCAGCAGTTTAATAGACAGGGATAATTCACCCCTCCACTTT
CASSLIDRDNSPLHF
>.|.|TRBJ1-3|TRBV30
TGTGCCTGGAGGGGGGGACGTGACACCATATATTTT
CAWRGGRDTIYF
>TRBD1|.|TRBJ1-5|TRBV19
TGTGCCAGTAGTATAGGACGGCTGACAGGGAAGAATCGCGTAGGTCAGCCCCAGCATTTT
CASSIGRLTGKNRVGQPQHF
>.|many|TRBJ1-3|TRBV5-6
TGTGCCAGCAGCTTGTACGGGACTTACAATGGAAACACCATATATTTT
CASSLYGTYNGNTIYF
>TRBD2|.|TRBJ2-7|TRBV13
TGTGCCAGCAGCTTAACGGGGGGACCCTCCTACGAGCAGTACTTC
CASSLTGGPSYEQYF
>.|.|TRBJ1-5|TRBV4-1
TGCGCCAGCAGCCAAGATCTCGTACCGGGCAATCAGCCCCAGCATTTT
CASSQDLVPGNQPQHF
>.|.|TRBJ1-2|TRBV6-1
TGTGCCAGCAGTGAGGAAGTAGCTGACAGGCTCTATGGCTACACCTTC
CASSEEVADRLYGYTF
>.|.|TRBJ1-5|TRBV19
TGTGCCAGTAGTACGGGGAATCAGCCCCAGCATTTT
CASSTGNQPQHF
>TRBD1|.|TRBJ2-1|TRBV28
TGTGCCAGCACAACAGGGGGACCCTACAATGAGCAGTTCTTC
CASTTGGPYNEQFF
>TRBD1|.|TRBJ2-2|TRBV2
TGTGCCAGAATCGAAACCGGGACAGCCAGACACACCGGGGAGCTGTTTTTT
CARIETGTARHTGELFF
>.|.|TRBJ2-7|TRBV6-1
TGTGCCAGCAGTGAAAATTTGAGGAGGGACGAGCAGTACTTC
CASSENLRRDEQYF
>.|.|TRBJ2-2|TRBV7-2
TGTGCCAGCAACCTCCAACTAGCCGGGGAGCTGTTTTTT
CASNLQLAGELFF
>.|.|TRBJ2-3|TRBV9
TGTGCCAGCAGCACCTCCCTTCTGGCCACAGATACGCAGTATTTT
CASSTSLLATDTQYF
>TRBD1|few|TRBJ1-5|TRBV16
TGTGCCAGCAGCCAATCGGCGACAGGGAATGGGATTCAGCCCCAGCATTTT
CASSQSATGNGIQPQHF
>TRBD2|few|TRBJ2-3|TRBV5-1
TGCGCCAGCAGCGCGGGACTAGCTTCAGATACGCAGTATTTT
CASSAGLASDTQYF
>TRBD2|.|TRBJ2-7|TRBV2
TGTGCCAGCAGACCCGGGGTGGGACTACGATCTTACGAGCAGTACTTC
CASRPGVGLRSYEQYF
>TRBD2|.|TRBJ2-1|TRBV2
TGTGCCAGCAGTGAAGATCTAGCGGGAACCTACAATGAGCAGTTCTTC
CASSEDLAGTYNEQFF
>TRBD1|once|TRBJ1-2|TRBV4-2
TGTGCCAGCAGCCAAGAAACAGGGGCTAACTATGGCTACACCTTC
CASSQETGANYGYTF
>.|.|TRBJ2-2|TRBV5-4
TGTGCCAGCAGCTTGAGAGGAGGGGAGCTGTTTTTT
CASSLRGGELFF
>.|.|TRBJ1-1|TRBV11-2
TGTGCCAGCAGCCCCGATGGACAGAAAGCTTTCTTT
CASSPDGQKAFF
>.|.|TRBJ2-4|TRBV6-5
TGTGCCAGCACCCCACAGGGCGCCAAAAACATTCAGTACTTC
CASTPQGAKNIQYF
>.|many|TRBJ2-3|TRBV15
TGTGCCACCAGCCCTCAAGAGGGTTTTGGTGCGGGTGCGGATACGCAGTATTTT
CATSPQEGFGAGADTQYF
>TRBD2|once|TRBJ2-7|TRBV5-1
TGCGCCAGCAGCTTGAACCCGGGACTAGCGGGAGGCGACGAGCAGTACTTC
CASSLNPGLAGGDEQYF
>.|.|TRBJ2-1|TRBV13
TGTGCCAGCAGCTTAGGAGCTAATGAGCAGTTCTTC
CASSLGANEQFF
>.|.|TRBJ1-3|TRBV5-1
TGCGCCAGCAGCTTGGAGCGGCTCTCTGGAAACACCATATATTTT
CASSLERLSGNTIYF
>.|.|TRBJ1-4|TRBV7-9
TGTGCCAGCAGCTTAAACTCAGGGAAACTGTTTTTT
CASSLNSGKLFF
>TRBD1|.|TRBJ1-1|TRBV6-1
TGTGCCAGTCATACCGGACAGGGAAGTCCTGAAGCTTTCTTT
CASHTGQGSPEAFF
>.|.|TRBJ2-1|TRBV21-1
TGTGCCAGCATCCCTCCCCTAAGCGGGGTATACAATGAGCAGTTCTTC
CASIPPLSGVYNEQFF
>.|.|TRBJ2-7|TRBV6-5
TGTGCCAGCAGTTATAGTAGTTGGCAGTACTTC
CASSYSSWQYF
>.|.|TRBJ1-1|TRBV6-5
TGTGCCAGCAGCTACTCGCGGGGGAACACTGAAGCTTTCTTT
CASSYSRGNTEAFF
>TRBD1|.|TRBJ1-4|TRBV28
TGTGCCAGCAGTTTATCCAGGGGGAAAGATGAAAAACTGTTTTTT
CASSLSRGKDEKLFF
>.|few|TRBJ1-1|TRBV30
TGTGCCTGGAGTGTACTGAATGGCAGGGCGAGGTCTGAAGCTTTCTTT
CAWSVLNGRARSEAFF
>.|few|TRBJ2-7|TRBV23-1
TGCGCCAGCGCAAAACAGGATTCATACGAGCAGTACTTC
CASAKQDSYEQYF
>.|.|TRBJ1-2|TRBV10-1
TGCGCCAGCAGTGCTTCCGGGATCGGCTATGGCTACACCTTC
CASSASGIGYGYTF
>TRBD2|once|TRBJ2-1|TRBV7-9
TGTGCCAGCAGCCCTACCGGGACTAGCGGACGTCATGAGCAGTTCTTC
CASSPTGTSGRHEQFF
>TRBD1|.|TRBJ1-2|TRBV27
TGTGCCAGCAGTTTAAGACAGGGGGGGAGATACTATGGCTACACCTTC
CASSLRQGGRYYGYTF
>.|few|TRBJ1-1|TRBV6-5
TGTGCCAGCAGTTACTCGATACTAATGAACACTGAAGCTTTCTTT
CASSYSILMNTEAFF
>TRBD2|.|TRBJ2-7|TRBV10-3
TGTGCCATCAGCCCAGGGCGGGGGGACCCCTACGAGCAGTACTTC
CAISPGRGDPYEQYF
>TRBD1|.|TRBJ1-2|TRBV30
TGTGCCTGGAGTGCCCGGTTGGGGACAGGGAATTTTGGCTACACCTTC
CAWSARLGTGNFGYTF
>TRBD1|once|TRBJ2-5|TRBV4-1
TGCGCCAGCAGCCACCAAGGCGGCACCGGGGCAGGGGGTGAGGCCCAGTACTTC
CASSHQGGTGAGGEAQYF
>.|.|TRBJ1-4|TRBV4-2
TGTGCCAGCAGCCAAGATGAGGCAGCCGATGAAAAACTGTTTTTT
CASSQDEAADEKLFF
>TRBD1|.|TRBJ1-2|TRBV5-1
TGCGCCAGCAGCTTGACGATACCGGGACAGGGATATGGCTACACCTTC
CASSLTIPGQGYGYTF
>TRBD1|.|TRBJ2-7|TRBV19
TGTGCCAGTAGTTCGTCCGGGACAGGGGGGTACGAGCAGTACTTC
CASSSSGTGGYEQYF
>TRBD1|.|TRBJ2-7|TRBV7-9
TGTGCCAGCAGCACGACAGGGGCTAGCTCCTACGAGCAGTACTTC
CASSTTGASSYEQYF
>.|.|TRBJ1-5|TRBV2
TGTGCCAGCAGTGATAGGTGGAGGGGAGGCAATCAGCCCCAGCATTTT
CASSDRWRGGNQPQHF
>.|.|TRBJ1-6|TRBV10-1
TGCGCCAGCAGTGTAGGCCTGGGGGGTTTAAATTCACCCCTCCACTTT
CASSVGLGGLNSPLHF
>TRBD2|.|TRBJ2-7|TRBV10-1
TGCGCCAGCAGTGAGCCCATTAGGCTAGCGGGAGGTTGGGGCTCCGAGCAGTACTTC
CASSEPIRLAGGWGSEQYF
>.|.|TRBJ2-1|TRBV29-1
TGCAGCGTTGCAAGGACCGCCGGGAACGAGCAGTTCTTC
CSVARTAGNEQFF
>TRBD1|.|TRBJ2-7|TRBV5-4
TGTGCCAGCAGCAAGTTGACAGGGGGGTACGAGCAGTACTTC
CASSKLTGGYEQYF
>TRBD1|.|TRBJ2-7|TRBV28
TGTGCCAGCAGTTTAGGGGGACAGTTTTCCTACGAGCAGTACTTC
CASSLGGQFSYEQYF
>.|.|TRBJ2-1|TRBV11-2
TGTGCCAGCATGGGGCGTAGCTCCTACAATGAGCAGTTCTTC
CASMGRSSYNEQFF
>.|.|TRBJ2-7|TRBV29-1
TGCAGCGCCAGGGGTTATTCCGACGAGCAGTACTTC
CSARGYSDEQYF
>TRBD1|few|TRBJ1-2|TRBV11-2
TGTGCCAGCAGCTTAGATGTGGCAGGGGGTCGTGGCTACACCTTC
CASSLDVAGGRGYTF
>TRBD2|.|TRBJ2-5|TRBV7-9
TGTGCCAGCAGCTTATTCGGGGGGACGGAGACCCAGTACTTC
CASSLFGGTETQYF
>.|.|TRBJ2-7|TRBV10-3
TGTGCCATCAGTGAGTCGAAACAGGAGCAGTACTTC
CAISESKQEQYF